These 23 T cell receptor beta chains came from one sample sequenced in a study of blood T cell repertoires in COVID-19. The protocol was immunoSEQ multiplex PCR, while the TCRdb copy is restricted to in-frame clones and leaves out a portion. The sample lists around 250,000 clones, around four fifths seen once, with approximately 6% in the top ten. Sample: peripheral blood. Receptor source: a man of 80 years or more with acute or convalescent COVID-19.

The rearrangement links TRBV6-5 to TRBJ1-3; TRBD1 aligns across 7 bases. The germline V gene has CDR1 MNHEY and CDR2 SVGAGI. This CDR3 has 15 amino acids. Losses at the gene ends were 6 bases for V and 4 bases for J; bases not matched to a gene: 9. The CDR3 DNA is TGTGCCAGCAGCCCCACAGGGGTTTGGGGAAACACCATATATTTT. This encodes CASSPTGVWGNTIYF.

This chain joins TRBV12-3 or TRBV12-4 and TRBJ2-2; D may be TRBD1 (6 bases). V was cut by 5 bases and J by 7 bases, with 8 bases left in between. This CDR3 is 12 amino acids long. CDR3 coding DNA: TGTGCCAGCAGTACAGGGATCGGGGAGCTGTTTTTT. Encoded protein: CASSTGIGELFF.

The rearrangement joins TRBV7-9 to TRBJ1-6; D gene unclear. The germline gives CDR1 SEHNR, CDR2 FQNEAQ (reference sequence). V was clipped by 4 bases and J by 0 bases, with 7 bases between them. The CDR3 length is 15 residues. In DNA form, the CDR3 reads TGTGCCAGCAGCTCCGGGAGCTCCTATAATTCACCCCTCCACTTT. It translates to CASSSGSSYNSPLHF. Together with reference TRBV7-9 and TRBJ1-6, the CDR3 gives the full variable domain: DTGVSQNPRHKITKRGQNVTFRCDPISEHNRLYWYRQTLGQGPEFLTYFQNEAQLEKSRLLSDRFSAERPKGSFSTLEIQRTEQGDSAMYLCASSSGSSYNSPLHFGNGTRLTVT.

This clone was detected a few times. The rearrangement links TRBV5-4 to TRBJ2-6, with 8 bases lining up with TRBD2. This CDR3 contains 18 residues. V lost 4 bases, J lost 0 bases, and 9 bases stayed unmatched. Germline CDR1 SGHNT, CDR2 YYREEE (reference sequence). The CDR3, as DNA: TGTGCCAGCAGCCTGGGACTAGGTCAATACTCTGGGGCCAACGTCCTGACTTTC. Translation: CASSLGLGQYSGANVLTF.

V usage is TRBV7-2 and J usage is TRBJ2-7, with 8 bases that match TRBD1. CDR1 and CDR2 (germline): SGHTA, FQGNSA. CDR3 length: 14 amino acids. Unmatched junction bases numbered 6, after V lost 6 bases and J lost 2 bases. The CDR3 protein is CASRRTGITYEQYF. DNA for the CDR3: TGTGCCAGCAGGCGGACAGGGATAACCTACGAGCAGTACTTC.

This rearrangement joins TRBV12-3 or TRBV12-4 to TRBJ2-7; D gene uncertain. The CDR3 extends over 13 amino acids. Trimming stripped 1 base from V and 3 bases from J, with 7 bases between. CDR3 in amino acids: CASSLGDNYEQYF. The CDR3 nucleotides read TGTGCCAGCAGTTTAGGCGATAACTACGAGCAGTACTTC.

This sequence joins TRBV10-3 and TRBJ2-1; 7 bases are a match to TRBD2. With 4 bases clipped from V and 7 bases from J, the junction kept 4 bases outside the gene matches. This CDR3 spans 13 amino acids. Germline V lookup: CDR1 ENHRY, CDR2 SYGVKD. CDR3 protein: CAISAGGGNEQFF. In DNA, the CDR3 is TGTGCCATCAGTGCGGGAGGAGGGAATGAGCAGTTCTTC.

The chain recombines TRBV6-6 with TRBJ2-7; TRBD2 might be the D (6 bases). Germline V CDR1 and CDR2: MNHNY, SVGAGI (reference sequence). With 2 bases removed from V and 3 bases from J, the gap between germline ends came to 8 bases. The CDR3 consists of 13 residues. In DNA form, the CDR3 reads TGTGCCAGCAGTTACGTGGGGGGCTACGAGCAGTACTTC. It encodes CASSYVGGYEQYF.

This clone has only a few counts. The chain employs TRBV5-4 and TRBJ2-7; D is ambiguous. The CDR3 spans 13 residues. Germline loops: CDR1 SGHNT, CDR2 YYREEE (reference sequence). Deletions cut 1 base from V and 5 bases from J, with 10 bases between. This CDR3 reads CASSLYSVDEQYF. CDR3 DNA: TGTGCCAGCAGCTTGTACTCGGTAGACGAGCAGTACTTC.

This clone is a singleton in its sample. This chain connects TRBV2 to TRBJ2-3, with a tentative D call TRBD2 (6 bases). V lost 6 bases to trimming and J lost 5 bases, with 15 bases between them. Per the germline V gene, CDR1 is SNHLY and CDR2 is FYNNEI. This CDR3 spans 14 amino acids. The CDR3 DNA is TGTGCCAGCAGGGACTACCGGGTAGGAGATACGCAGTATTTT. Translating it yields CASRDYRVGDTQYF.

The table lists this clone with a count of one. V is TRBV19 and J is TRBJ1-1; 7 bases map to TRBD1. With V trimmed by 5 bases and J by 1 base, 1 base remained unmatched. CDR3 size: 13 residues. CDR1 LNHDA and CDR2 SQIVND come from the germline V gene (reference sequence). The CDR3 loop reads CASSRTGNTEAFF. CDR3 coding DNA: TGTGCCAGTAGTCGGACAGGGAACACTGAAGCTTTCTTT. The full variable domain, in which reference TRBV19 and TRBJ1-1 provide the parts outside the CDR3, is DGGITQSPKYLFRKEGQNVTLSCEQNLNHDAMYWYRQDPGQGLRLIYYSQIVNDFQKGDIAEGYSVSREKKESFPLTVTSAQKNPTAFYLCASSRTGNTEAFFGQGTRLTVV.

V usage is TRBV5-1 and J usage is TRBJ1-1; 8 bases map to TRBD1. The CDR3 extends over 15 amino acids. V shed 4 bases and J 1 base; nucleotides not matched to a gene: 6. Germline CDR1 reads SGHRS; CDR2 reads YFSETQ. CDR3 coding DNA: TGCGCCAGCAGCGTGTTCGGACAGGGGAACACTGAAGCTTTCTTT. Protein sequence: CASSVFGQGNTEAFF.

This chain uses TRBV5-4 with TRBJ2-5, with D perhaps matching TRBD1 (5 bases). This CDR3 comprises 14 residues. V was cut by 4 bases and J by 5 bases, with 15 bases left in between. CDR1 is SGHNT and CDR2 is YYREEE in the germline V gene (reference sequence). Here the CDR3 DNA reads TGTGCCAGCAGCGATCGTAGGGGATCGGAGACCCAGTACTTC. Residues: CASSDRRGSETQYF.

This clone was seen just once. The chain combines TRBV2 with TRBJ1-4; D unresolved. The CDR3 length is 13 residues. V dropped 7 bases and J dropped 5 bases, with 11 bases sitting between them. CDR1 is SNHLY and CDR2 is FYNNEI in the germline V gene. Here the CDR3 DNA reads TGTGCCAGCACCCGGGGATGGAATGAAAAACTGTTTTTT. Translating it yields CASTRGWNEKLFF.

This clone appeared once. The chain joins TRBV19 to TRBJ1-5; TRBD1 matches at 7 bases. V lost 9 bases and J lost 7; bases outside the gene matches: 9. The CDR3 is 13 amino acids. Germline CDR1 is LNHDA and CDR2 is SQIVND (reference sequence). CDR3 nucleotides: TGTGCCAGCCGACAGGGACTGGGCCAGCCCCAGCATTTT. Protein: CASRQGLGQPQHF.

The chain couples TRBV7-6 to TRBJ2-7, with D possibly TRBD1 on 6 matching bases. V lost 2 bases to trimming and J lost 6 bases, with 17 bases between them. The length of the CDR3 is 15 residues. Germline lookup yields CDR1 SGHVS and CDR2 FNYEAQ. DNA of the CDR3: TGTGCCAGCAGCTTACAAACAGGGTTGACGGGCGAGCAGTACTTC. This translates into CASSLQTGLTGEQYF.

The chain joins TRBV7-7 to TRBJ2-2, with unresolved D. CDR1 is SSHAT, CDR2 FNYEAQ, per germline (reference sequence). The CDR3 sequence is 15 residues long. V dropped 6 bases and J dropped 2 bases, with 13 bases sitting between them. The CDR3: CASRLGQDNTGELFF. In DNA form, the CDR3 reads TGTGCCAGCAGACTGGGCCAGGATAACACCGGGGAGCTGTTTTTT.

This clone was observed a few times. The chain links TRBV4-2 to TRBJ2-5, with D perhaps TRBD2 (5 bases). The CDR3 contains 15 residues. Germline V CDR1 and CDR2: LGHNA, YNFKEQ. The V end was cut by 0 bases, the J end by 9 bases, with 17 bases between. The CDR3 nucleotides are TGTGCCAGCAGCCAAGAGAGGGTGAGGCCGCCGGCCCAGTACTTC. This gives the protein CASSQERVRPPAQYF.

CDR3 DNA: TGTGCCAGCTCACCACCCGGAAGGGAGGTAGAGACCCAGTACTTC. Its translation is CASSPPGREVETQYF. V is TRBV18 and J is TRBJ2-5, with TRBD2 as a possible D gene (6 bases). Germline assignment: CDR1 KGHSH and CDR2 LQKENI. The CDR3 totals 15 residues. Trimming pared 0 bases from V and 4 bases from J, leaving 12 bases between.

The chain carries TRBV28 and TRBJ2-7; D gene unclear. Germline CDR1 MDHEN, CDR2 SYDVKM. The CDR3 extends over 14 amino acids. Trimming shortened V by 3 bases and J by 0 bases, and 9 bases separated the two germline ends. CDR3 nucleotide sequence: TGTGCCAGCAGTTTGCAGGCTCCCTCCTACGAGCAGTACTTC. It specifies CASSLQAPSYEQYF.

This clone is a singleton in its sample. The chain joins TRBV11-2 to TRBJ2-7, with D perhaps matching TRBD1 (5 bases). Germline CDR1 SGHAT, CDR2 FQNNGV. V lost 1 base and J lost 2, with 12 bases in between. The CDR3 is 15 residues long. The CDR3 loop is CASSLGTGYTYEQYF. CDR3 nucleotides: TGTGCCAGCAGCTTAGGTACAGGCTATACCTACGAGCAGTACTTC.

CDR3 protein: CAWSPGQLYEQYF. The CDR3 bases are TGTGCCTGGAGTCCGGGACAGCTCTACGAGCAGTACTTC. The rearrangement joins TRBV30 to TRBJ2-7, with TRBD1 matching 7 bases. With 2 bases clipped from V and 3 bases from J, the junction kept 4 bases outside the gene matches. Per the germline V gene, CDR1 is GTSNPN and CDR2 is SVGIG (reference sequence). The length of the CDR3 is 13 residues.

The rearrangement joins TRBV2 to TRBJ2-1; tentative D call: TRBD2 (5 bases). The CDR3 loop spans 14 amino acids. Deletions cut 4 bases from V and 5 bases from J, with 12 bases between. Germline V gives CDR1 SNHLY, CDR2 FYNNEI. CDR3 residues: CASSGAGSNNEQFF. In DNA form, the CDR3 reads TGTGCCAGCAGTGGGGCGGGCAGCAACAATGAGCAGTTCTTC.